The 3 T cell receptor beta chains reported below all come from one sample, sequenced in a study of patients and donors after allogeneic stem cell transplantation. Using its own MiXCR run on the RT-PCR reads, TCRdb lists one record per CDR3 protein. There are 800,000 to 1,000,000 distinct CDR3 sequences in the sample; roughly 17% occur only once, and 5% to 6.5% lies in the top ten. The specimen was blood, either unsorted or a sorted T cell fraction (not recorded which). The origin of the receptors is a human donor who was either an allogeneic HSCT recipient or a stem cell or donor lymphocyte infusion donor (not recorded which). It is not recorded whose cells these are; they may come from a transplant donor.

This clonotype was detected ten times or more. This rearrangement joins TRBV4-1 to TRBJ1-5, with no clear D. The V and J ends lost 0 bases and 1 base respectively, with 10 bases between them. The CDR3 extends over 16 amino acids. Germline loops: CDR1 MGHRA, CDR2 YSYEKL. CDR3 coding DNA: TGCGCCAGCAGCCAAGATCCTAGTGAAAGCAATCAGCCCCAGCATTTT. Amino acid sequence: CASSQDPSESNQPQHF.

The genes are TRBV30 and TRBJ1-1, with D hard to call. The germline V and J ends were trimmed by 1 base and 1 base, with 10 bases remaining between them. Germline V gene data show CDR1 as GTSNPN and CDR2 as SVGIG (reference sequence). The CDR3 is 14 residues long. The CDR3 nucleotides are TGTGCCTGGAGTGGTTCGCTTCCGAACACTGAAGCTTTCTTT. It is translated as CAWSGSLPNTEAFF. Based on the CDR3 plus reference TRBV30 and TRBJ1-1, the full variable domain is SQTIHQWPATLVQPVGSPLSLECTVEGTSNPNLYWYRQAAGRGLQLLFYSVGIGQISSEVPQNLSASRPQDRQFILSSKKLLLSDSGFYLCAWSGSLPNTEAFFGQGTRLTVV.

The rearrangement uses TRBV9 and TRBJ1-6, with D possibly being TRBD1 (5 bases). Deletions cut 8 bases from V and 3 bases from J, with 9 bases between. The CDR3 sequence is 13 residues long. The germline V gene encodes CDR1 SGDLS and CDR2 YYNGEE. CDR3 bases: TGTGCCAGTCAACAGGTCTATAATTCACCCCTCCACTTT. It translates to CASQQVYNSPLHF.